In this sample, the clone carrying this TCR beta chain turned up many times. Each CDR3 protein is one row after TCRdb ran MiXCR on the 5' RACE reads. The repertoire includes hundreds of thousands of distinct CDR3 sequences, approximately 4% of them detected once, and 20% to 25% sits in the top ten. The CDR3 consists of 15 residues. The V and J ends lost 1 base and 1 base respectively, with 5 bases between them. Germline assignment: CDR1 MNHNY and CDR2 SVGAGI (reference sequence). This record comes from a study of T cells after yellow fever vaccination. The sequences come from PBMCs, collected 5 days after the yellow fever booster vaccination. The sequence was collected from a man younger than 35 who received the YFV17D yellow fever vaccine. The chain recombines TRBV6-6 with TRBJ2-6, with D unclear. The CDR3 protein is CASSYWQSGANVLTF. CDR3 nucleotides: TGTGCCAGCAGTTACTGGCAGTCTGGGGCCAACGTCCTGACTTTC.